These 25 T cell receptor beta chains originate from one sample sequenced in a study of PD-1 blockade in classical Hodgkin lymphoma. Brentuximab vedotin exposure varied among the patients, all of whom had relapsed after autologous stem cell transplantation. Only in-frame clones appear in the TCRdb table, and some are missing; sequencing was by immunoSEQ multiplex PCR. The table lists some 23,000 clones, about 80% of them singletons, with roughly 7.3% in the top ten. The sequencing used peripheral blood mononuclear cells (PBMCs), collected before the second cycle of nivolumab. The receptors originated from a human donor with classical Hodgkin lymphoma.

This clone is judged medium-sized (0.01 to 0.1%). The junction departs from germline at one end; a sequencing error may be responsible. The chain joins TRBV7-7 to TRBJ2-7; either TRBD1 or TRBD2 may fit D (7 bases each). This CDR3 comprises 16 residues. The germline gives CDR1 SSHAT, CDR2 FNYEAQ (reference sequence). The CDR3 loop reads CASSGDSAPLGYEQYF. CDR3 DNA sequence: TGTGCTAGCAGCGGGGACAGCGCTCCACTTGGCTACGAGCAGTACTTC.

The chain has TRBV5-6 and TRBJ1-3, with TRBD1 matching 7 bases. Germline CDR1 and CDR2: SGHDT and YYEEEE. The CDR3 covers 19 residues. V lost 2 bases to trimming and J lost 0 bases; unmatched junction nucleotides: 14. CDR3 in DNA: TGTGCCAGCAGCTTTTTCATTAGGACAGGCTCCCTCTCTGGAAACACCATATATTTT. Protein sequence: CASSFFIRTGSLSGNTIYF. Together with reference TRBV5-6 and TRBJ1-3, the CDR3 gives the full variable domain: DAGVTQSPTHLIKTRGQQVTLRCSPKSGHDTVSWYQQALGQGPQFIFQYYEEEERQRGNFPDRFSGHQFPNYSSELNVNALLLGDSALYLCASSFFIRTGSLSGNTIYFGEGSWLTVV.

V is TRBV28 and J is TRBJ1-2; a weak D match, TRBD1 (5 bases). The CDR3 has 14 amino acids. The V gene lost 3 bases and the J gene lost 2 bases, with 10 bases spanning the gap. Germline V gene sequence: CDR1 MDHEN, CDR2 SYDVKM. CDR3 DNA sequence: TGTGCCAGCAGTTTCGCAGGGAGAAACTATGGCTACACCTTC. Amino acids: CASSFAGRNYGYTF.

This clone has just one count. CDR3: CASSPTDRAYEQYF. As DNA, the CDR3 is TGTGCCAGCAGCCCCACCGACAGGGCCTACGAGCAGTACTTC. The V and J genes are TRBV28 and TRBJ2-7; 7 nucleotides line up with TRBD1. The CDR3 length is 14 residues. Germline trimming cut 6 bases from V and 2 bases from J; bases unmatched to any gene: 7. Germline assignment: CDR1 MDHEN and CDR2 SYDVKM.

V and J are TRBV29-1 and TRBJ2-3; no firm D call. The germline gives CDR1 SQVTM, CDR2 ANQGSEA. The length of the CDR3 is 13 residues. CDR3 region: CSLWERATDTQYF. CDR3 nucleotide sequence: TGCAGTCTGTGGGAAAGGGCAACAGATACGCAGTATTTT.

The chain uses TRBV28 and TRBJ2-7; D gene uncertain. V lost 9 bases and J lost 3, with 12 bases in between. The CDR3 extends over 12 amino acids. Germline V gives CDR1 MDHEN, CDR2 SYDVKM. CDR3 sequence (DNA): TGTGCCAGTACTGCAAGCGACTACGAGCAGTACTTC. Translation gives CASTASDYEQYF.

This chain links TRBV13 with TRBJ1-3; no definite D call. Germline CDR1 reads PRHDT; CDR2 reads FYEKMQ (reference sequence). Trimming stripped 5 bases from V and 0 bases from J, with 8 bases between. The CDR3 loop spans 14 amino acids. CDR3 amino acids: CASSRKGSGNTIYF. CDR3 nucleotide sequence: TGTGCCAGCAGCCGTAAGGGCTCTGGAAACACCATATATTTT.

V and J are TRBV11-3 and TRBJ2-4, with D perhaps matching TRBD2 (5 bases). V lost 2 bases, J lost 2 bases, and 7 bases lay in between. The CDR3 is made up of 14 amino acids. CDR1 SGHNT and CDR2 YENEEA come from the germline V gene. CDR3 region: CASSLRGTKNIQYF. The CDR3 nucleotides are TGTGCCAGCAGCTTAAGAGGGACCAAAAACATTCAGTACTTC.

Written as DNA, the CDR3 is TGTGCGACCAATTCGGAAGCTTTCTTT. Encoded protein: CATNSEAFF. This sequence joins TRBV7-9 and TRBJ1-1; D is uncertain. The CDR3 runs 9 residues. Germline lookup yields CDR1 SEHNR and CDR2 FQNEAQ (reference sequence).

The chain employs TRBV7-2 and TRBJ1-5, with 7 bases aligning to TRBD1. The CDR3 length is 15 residues. V lost 5 bases, J lost 2 bases, and 6 bases stayed unmatched. Germline loops: CDR1 SGHTA, CDR2 FQGNSA. DNA for the CDR3: TGTGCCAGCAGCCTTTTCGGGACAGGCAATCAGCCCCAGCATTTT. Protein product: CASSLFGTGNQPQHF.

In this sample, this clone turned up a few times. The chain combines TRBV7-9 with TRBJ1-2, with D uncertain. This CDR3 has 14 amino acids. Trimming took 1 base from V and 3 from J, leaving 9 bases between them. Germline V lookup: CDR1 SEHNR, CDR2 FQNEAQ (reference sequence). The CDR3 is CASSLDTEYYGYTF. Here the CDR3 DNA reads TGTGCCAGCAGCTTAGACACGGAATACTATGGCTACACCTTC. Using reference TRBV7-9 and TRBJ1-2 for the parts outside the CDR3, the full variable domain is DTGVSQNPRHKITKRGQNVTFRCDPISEHNRLYWYRQTLGQGPEFLTYFQNEAQLEKSRLLSDRFSAERPKGSFSTLEIQRTEQGDSAMYLCASSLDTEYYGYTFGSGTRLTVV.

This clone was detected only once. This sequence joins TRBV28 and TRBJ1-2; no clear D. V was trimmed by 1 base and J by 4 bases, leaving 7 bases between them. This CDR3 is 13 amino acids long. In germline, CDR1 is MDHEN, CDR2 SYDVKM. This chain's CDR3 is CASSLFGFYGYTF. CDR3 in DNA: TGTGCCAGCAGTTTATTCGGCTTCTATGGCTACACCTTC.

This clone was counted between two and nine times. The rearrangement uses TRBV7-6 and TRBJ2-5; possible D gene TRBD2, 5 bases. This CDR3 contains 11 residues. The ends were cut back, 3 bases at V and 8 bases at J, with 7 bases in the middle. Germline V gives CDR1 SGHVS, CDR2 FNYEAQ. The CDR3 loop reads CASSLGRTQYF. The CDR3 region has the DNA TGTGCCAGCAGCTTGGGGAGAACCCAGTACTTC.

V usage is TRBV6-5 and J usage is TRBJ1-2; 7 nucleotides agree with TRBD1. V shed 6 bases, J shed 4 bases, and the junction held 5 bases outside the gene matches. This CDR3 has 13 amino acids. Germline V gene data show CDR1 as MNHEY and CDR2 as SVGAGI. This chain's CDR3 is CASRQGVGYGYTF. The CDR3 bases are TGTGCCAGCAGGCAGGGGGTTGGCTATGGCTACACCTTC.

This clone came up a few times. The chain is built from TRBV18 and TRBJ1-1; a possible D gene is TRBD1 (5 bases). CDR3 length: 12 amino acids. Germline CDR1 and CDR2: KGHSH and LQKENI. Deletions cut 6 bases from V and 0 bases from J, with 5 bases between. This CDR3 reads CASSDMNTEAFF. In nucleotides, the CDR3 is TGTGCCAGCTCGGACATGAACACTGAAGCTTTCTTT.

The gene calls are TRBV28 and TRBJ2-5; 7 nucleotides align to TRBD1. Trimming at V came to 2 bases and at J to 3 bases, leaving 6 bases not matched to a gene. This CDR3 is built from 15 residues. Per the germline V gene, CDR1 is MDHEN and CDR2 is SYDVKM. The CDR3 nucleotides read TGTGCCAGCAGTTTACATGGGACAGACGAAGAGACCCAGTACTTC. It translates to CASSLHGTDEETQYF.

The chain recombines TRBV15 with TRBJ2-2; possibly TRBD2 for D (6 bases). The CDR3 runs to 16 residues. Trimming took 1 base from V and 3 from J, leaving 12 bases between them. Germline V gene sequence: CDR1 LNHNV, CDR2 YYDKDF (reference sequence). This chain's CDR3 is CATSRASWGDTGELFF. The CDR3 coding sequence is TGTGCCACCAGCAGAGCCTCATGGGGGGACACCGGGGAGCTGTTTTTT.

The chain carries TRBV5-4 and TRBJ2-1; D is unresolved. Trimming stripped 2 bases from V and 5 bases from J, with 8 bases between. This CDR3 region has 13 residues. CDR1 is SGHNT, CDR2 YYREEE, per germline (reference sequence). CDR3 nucleotides: TGTGCCAGCAGCTTCATTGCGGACAATGAGCAGTTCTTC. Its translation: CASSFIADNEQFF.

This CDR3 reads CASSLGPGRSGELFF. The CDR3 coding sequence is TGTGCCAGCAGCTTAGGTCCGGGTCGGAGCGGGGAGCTGTTTTTT. The J gene is TRBJ2-2, the V gene TRBV7-2; D unclear. V was shortened by 1 base and J by 7 bases, with 13 bases between the two germline ends. Germline CDR1 reads SGHTA; CDR2 reads FQGNSA. This CDR3 has 15 residues.

This sequence joins TRBV19 and TRBJ1-1, with D possibly TRBD1 on 5 matching bases. Germline V gene data show CDR1 as LNHDA and CDR2 as SQIVND (reference sequence). V lost 3 bases and J 3 bases, leaving 8 bases between the germline ends. The CDR3 totals 13 residues. The CDR3 region is CASSIGGYTEAFF. DNA of the CDR3: TGTGCCAGTAGTATTGGGGGGTACACTGAAGCTTTCTTT.

This clone has more than one count but fewer than ten. The V call is TRBV18, the J call TRBJ1-5; tentative D call: TRBD1 (6 bases). Germline lookup yields CDR1 KGHSH and CDR2 LQKENI. Trimming removed 4 bases from V and 7 bases from J, with 14 bases in between. This CDR3 is 14 amino acids long. The CDR3 region has the DNA TGTGCCAGCTCACTCGAGGGGGAGGACCAGCCCCAGCATTTT. Protein: CASSLEGEDQPQHF.

The J gene is TRBJ1-2, the V gene TRBV5-1; D may be TRBD1 (6 bases). CDR1 SGHRS and CDR2 YFSETQ come from the germline V gene. The CDR3 runs to 13 residues. Trimming stripped 0 bases from V and 5 bases from J, with 8 bases between. The CDR3 DNA reads TGCGCCAGCAGCTTGGACAGGGTGTATGGCTACACCTTC. Its protein is CASSLDRVYGYTF.

CDR3 nucleotides: TGTGCCAGCAGTCCCTACAGGGGCCGTCCCTACGAGCAGTACTTC. Protein sequence: CASSPYRGRPYEQYF. The rearrangement links TRBV28 to TRBJ2-7; 7 positions match TRBD1. The germline CDR1 and CDR2 sequences are MDHEN and SYDVKM. The junction had 9 bases not matched to a gene; V was cut back by 5 bases and J by 2 bases. The CDR3 sequence is 15 residues long.

This clone was observed a single time. The chain employs TRBV6-5 and TRBJ2-7; the D is unclear. This CDR3 has 13 residues. Germline loops: CDR1 MNHEY, CDR2 SVGAGI. V shed 4 bases and J shed 6 bases, with 13 bases lying between them. This CDR3 is CASSWTASAEQYF. The CDR3 region has the DNA TGTGCCAGCAGTTGGACGGCGTCGGCCGAGCAGTACTTC.

This chain connects TRBV10-2 to TRBJ1-2; 9 bases fit TRBD1. The germline gives CDR1 WSHSY, CDR2 SAAADI. With 2 bases clipped from V and 4 bases from J, the junction kept 8 bases outside the gene matches. The CDR3 has 16 residues. The CDR3 is CASSEDRGDMGYGYTF. In DNA form, the CDR3 reads TGCGCCAGCAGTGAGGACAGGGGGGATATGGGCTATGGCTACACCTTC.